The 10 T cell receptor beta chains below were found in one sample sequenced in a study of blood T cell repertoires in COVID-19. Here immunoSEQ multiplex PCR was the method, and the copy in TCRdb shows in-frame clones only, minus some. The table lists about 130,000 clones, about 77% of them singletons, with around 18% in the top ten. Specimen: peripheral blood. The receptor set was obtained from a man older than 75 with acute or convalescent COVID-19.

V and J are TRBV7-9 and TRBJ1-2; D unresolved. Germline lookup yields CDR1 SEHNR and CDR2 FQNEAQ (reference sequence). The CDR3 contains 16 residues. The V gene lost 4 bases and the J gene lost 8 bases, with 23 bases spanning the gap. The DNA for the CDR3 is TGTGCCAGCAGCTCCGCTACATTGTCCACCGCGGGGGGCTACACCTTC. This codes for CASSSATLSTAGGYTF.

The chain joins TRBV29-1 to TRBJ1-2; 9 bases align to TRBD1. Germline V gene data show CDR1 as SQVTM and CDR2 as ANQGSEA. This CDR3 has 13 amino acids. With V trimmed by 2 bases and J by 8 bases, 6 bases remained unmatched. CDR3 coding DNA: TGCAGCGTTGAAAGACAGGGGGTACACGGCTACACCTTC. It specifies CSVERQGVHGYTF.

A few counts support this clone. The chain recombines TRBV29-1 with TRBJ2-3; TRBD1 matches at 8 bases. V lost 4 bases to trimming and J lost 0 bases; unmatched junction nucleotides: 6. This CDR3 has 15 amino acids. From germline, CDR1 is SQVTM and CDR2 ANQGSEA. CDR3 region: CSVALDRDSTDTQYF. Here the CDR3 DNA reads TGCAGCGTTGCCCTGGACAGGGATAGCACAGATACGCAGTATTTT.

This chain joins TRBV3-1 (or the pseudogene TRBV3-2) and TRBJ2-7, with TRBD2 matching over 8 bases. The germline V gene encodes CDR1 LGHDT and CDR2 YNNKEL (reference sequence). The CDR3 sequence is 15 residues long. Trimming cost V 8 bases and J 2 bases; bases outside gene matches: 11. CDR3 residues: CASSGGSLAPYEQYF. Written as DNA, the CDR3 is TGTGCCAGCTCGGGGGGGAGTCTGGCCCCCTACGAGCAGTACTTC.

The chain couples TRBV30 to TRBJ2-2; TRBD1 might be the D (5 bases). CDR3 length equals 12 residues. Germline V lookup: CDR1 GTSNPN, CDR2 SVGIG (reference sequence). V was pared by 0 bases and J by 8 bases, with 7 bases between. The CDR3 sequence is CAWSVRGGELFF. The CDR3, as DNA: TGTGCCTGGAGTGTAAGGGGAGGGGAGCTGTTTTTT.

In nucleotides, the CDR3 is TGCGCCAGCAGCTTGCTTTCTAGCGGCAATGAGCAGTTCTTC. This sequence encodes CASSLLSSGNEQFF. This sequence joins TRBV5-1 and TRBJ2-1; TRBD2 matches at 7 bases. The V and J ends lost 1 base and 6 bases, in that order; junction bases with no gene match: 4. The CDR3 is made up of 14 amino acids. Germline CDR1 reads SGHRS; CDR2 reads YFSETQ.

CDR3 nucleotide sequence: TGTGCCAGCAGCTTAGCCCCTAGCGGGGTCACCGGGGAGCTGTTTTTT. It encodes CASSLAPSGVTGELFF. The V and J genes are TRBV7-2 and TRBJ2-2, with TRBD2 matching 9 bases. Germline CDR1 reads SGHTA; CDR2 reads FQGNSA. The CDR3 covers 16 residues. V shed 0 bases and J 4 bases; nucleotides not matched to a gene: 3. The variable domain in full, with the rest retrieved from reference TRBV7-2 and TRBJ2-2, is GAGVSQSPSNKVTEKGKDVELRCDPISGHTALYWYRQSLGQGLEFLIYFQGNSAPDKSGLPSDRFSAERTGGSVSTLTIQRTQQEDSAVYLCASSLAPSGVTGELFFGEGSRLTVL.

The J gene is TRBJ1-2, the V gene TRBV30; TRBD1 agrees at 8 bases. Per the germline V gene, CDR1 is GTSNPN and CDR2 is SVGIG (reference sequence). This CDR3 has 13 residues. V lost 3 bases, J lost 7 bases, and 7 bases stayed unmatched. DNA for the CDR3: TGTGCCTGGAGAAACACAGGGGGTTTTGGCTACACCTTC. Its protein product is CAWRNTGGFGYTF.

The chain links TRBV5-5 to TRBJ2-1; the match to TRBD2 covers 10 bases. The CDR3 loop spans 18 amino acids. Germline CDR1 SGHKS, CDR2 YYEKEE (reference sequence). V dropped 4 bases and J dropped 2; count of bases not matched to a gene: 12. CDR3 bases: TGTGCCAGCAGCCATACGTTAGCGGGGGGACCAACCTACAATGAGCAGTTCTTC. Residues: CASSHTLAGGPTYNEQFF.

J is TRBJ2-5 and V is TRBV15; 7 bases line up with TRBD2. The V segment lost 5 bases and the J segment 6 bases; nucleotides outside the gene matches: 24. Looked up from germline, CDR1 is LNHNV and CDR2 is YYDKDF (reference sequence). The CDR3 sequence is 19 residues long. DNA for the CDR3: TGTGCCACCAGCCCTAACACGGCCGACGGGGGGACTGGGTGGAAGACCCAGTACTTC. It is translated as CATSPNTADGGTGWKTQYF. The complete variable domain, with remaining parts taken from reference TRBV15 and TRBJ2-5, reads DAMVIQNPRYQVTQFGKPVTLSCSQTLNHNVMYWYQQKSSQAPKLLFHYYDKDFNNEADTPDNFQSRRPNTSFCFLDIRSPGLGDTAMYLCATSPNTADGGTGWKTQYFGPGTRLLVL.